The 3 T cell receptor beta chains reported below all come from one sample, sequenced in a study of shared clonotypes between healthy human individuals. Repertoires were generated with immunoSEQ multiplex PCR, while TCRdb's copy carries only in-frame clones and drops some. The top ten clones hold 0.3% to 0.4% of a sample with roughly 2.2 million clones, 93% of them seen once. Specimen: naive CD4+ T cells from PBMCs. Subset reported: CD45RA+ positively selected. These receptors came from a man aged 18 to 30 in good health. Some clones in this sample may be carry-over from other donors' samples.

The chain carries TRBV18 and TRBJ2-3, with TRBD2 matching 9 bases. Germline V gives CDR1 KGHSH, CDR2 LQKENI. The CDR3 is 16 amino acids. The V and J ends lost 3 bases and 3 bases, in that order; junction bases with no gene match: 7. The CDR3 DNA sequence: TGTGCCAGCTCACCTCCCGGCGGGAGGGCGACAGATACGCAGTATTTT. Protein: CASSPPGGRATDTQYF.

This clone was seen just once. V gene TRBV4-1 combines with J gene TRBJ2-2, with TRBD2 as a possible D gene (6 bases). This CDR3 is 15 amino acids long. Germline V gene sequence: CDR1 MGHRA, CDR2 YSYEKL. Trimming removed 4 bases from V and 5 bases from J, with 14 bases in between. The CDR3 nucleotides read TGCGCCAGCAGCCGAACGGGACTCTCTACCGGGGAGCTGTTTTTT. Translating it yields CASSRTGLSTGELFF.

V usage is TRBV11-2 and J usage is TRBJ2-2; the match to TRBD2 covers 9 bases. With 4 bases clipped from V and 4 bases from J, the junction kept 7 bases outside the gene matches. The germline V gene has CDR1 SGHAT and CDR2 FQNNGV. The CDR3 has 16 amino acids. CDR3 nucleotides: TGTGCCAGCAGCTCCCCGACTAGCGGAACCACCGGGGAGCTGTTTTTT. Its protein product is CASSSPTSGTTGELFF.